This entry lists 8 T cell receptor beta chains sequenced from one sample in a study of shared clonotypes between healthy human individuals. Only in-frame clones appear in the TCRdb table, and some are missing; sequencing was by immunoSEQ multiplex PCR. In the table there are about 2.4 million clones, 93% of which are singletons. Material: naive CD4+ T cells from PBMCs. Described subset: CD45RA+ positively selected. All receptors derive from a man aged 18 to 29 in good health. Some clones in this sample may be carry-over from other donors' samples.

This chain connects TRBV11-2 to TRBJ1-1; D gene uncertain. Germline CDR1 and CDR2: SGHAT and FQNNGV. The length of the CDR3 is 17 residues. Between the trimmed V and J ends, which lost 4 bases and 1 base, there was a span of 19 bases. The DNA for the CDR3 is TGTGCCAGCAGCTCCCACCCCCCCGGCGGAGAGAACACTGAAGCTTTCTTT. Its translation: CASSSHPPGGENTEAFF.

This sequence joins TRBV19 and TRBJ1-5; D remains unclear. The ends were cut back, 6 bases at V and 7 bases at J, with 25 bases in the middle. CDR1 is LNHDA and CDR2 is SQIVND in the germline V gene (reference sequence). The CDR3 spans 17 residues. For the CDR3, the DNA is TGTGCCAGTAGCCCTGGGAGCAGGCCCGGAGGAGGACAGCCCCAGCATTTT. Encoded protein: CASSPGSRPGGGQPQHF.

The CDR3 here is CASSLSRFEQYF. The CDR3 nucleotides read TGTGCCAGCAGTTTAAGTAGATTCGAGCAGTACTTC. The chain joins TRBV28 to TRBJ2-7; D is uncertain. The CDR3 contains 12 residues. Germline assignment: CDR1 MDHEN and CDR2 SYDVKM. The ends were cut back, 2 bases at V and 6 bases at J, with 8 bases in the middle.

The V gene is TRBV5-1, the J gene TRBJ2-7, with no clear D. Trimming shortened V by 4 bases and J by 1 base, and 9 bases separated the two germline ends. Germline-derived CDR1 and CDR2 are SGHRS and YFSETQ. This CDR3 region has 13 residues. CDR3 sequence reads: CASSKGKSYEQYF. The CDR3 DNA sequence: TGCGCCAGCAGCAAGGGAAAGTCCTACGAGCAGTACTTC.

This chain connects TRBV6-1 to TRBJ2-7; D might be TRBD2 (6 bases). V shed 7 bases and J shed 1 base, with 14 bases lying between them. Germline lookup yields CDR1 MNHNS and CDR2 SASEGT. The CDR3 has 14 amino acids. In DNA, the CDR3 is TGTGCCAGCACCGGGAGACTGGGTTCCTACGAGCAGTACTTC. It yields the protein CASTGRLGSYEQYF.

V gene TRBV5-5 combines with J gene TRBJ1-4; perhaps TRBD1 as D (5 bases). The CDR3 runs 17 residues. Germline values: CDR1 SGHKS, CDR2 YYEKEE (reference sequence). The V and J ends lost 0 bases and 13 bases respectively, with 25 bases between them. The CDR3 reads CASSLGGTGAPNVRLFF. DNA of the CDR3: TGTGCCAGCAGCTTGGGGGGGACCGGGGCCCCGAATGTGAGACTGTTTTTT.

The J gene is TRBJ2-7, the V gene TRBV9; TRBD1 agrees at 11 bases. Germline V gene lookup returns CDR1 SGDLS and CDR2 YYNGEE. The CDR3 is 15 amino acids. V dropped 4 bases and J dropped 4; count of bases not matched to a gene: 7. The CDR3 DNA reads TGTGCCAGCAGCCCCGGACAGGGGGCAATTTACGAGCAGTACTTC. Translation: CASSPGQGAIYEQYF.

This clone was seen a few times. The J gene is TRBJ1-1, the V gene TRBV7-9; perhaps TRBD1 as D (5 bases). The CDR3 spans 14 residues. Germline V lookup: CDR1 SEHNR, CDR2 FQNEAQ (reference sequence). Between the trimmed V and J ends, which lost 2 bases and 1 base, there was a span of 8 bases. For the CDR3, the DNA is TGTGCCAGCAGCTTACATGACAGGAACACTGAAGCTTTCTTT. Amino acids: CASSLHDRNTEAFF. The full variable domain, in which reference TRBV7-9 and TRBJ1-1 provide the parts outside the CDR3, is DTGVSQNPRHKITKRGQNVTFRCDPISEHNRLYWYRQTLGQGPEFLTYFQNEAQLEKSRLLSDRFSAERPKGSFSTLEIQRTEQGDSAMYLCASSLHDRNTEAFFGQGTRLTVV.